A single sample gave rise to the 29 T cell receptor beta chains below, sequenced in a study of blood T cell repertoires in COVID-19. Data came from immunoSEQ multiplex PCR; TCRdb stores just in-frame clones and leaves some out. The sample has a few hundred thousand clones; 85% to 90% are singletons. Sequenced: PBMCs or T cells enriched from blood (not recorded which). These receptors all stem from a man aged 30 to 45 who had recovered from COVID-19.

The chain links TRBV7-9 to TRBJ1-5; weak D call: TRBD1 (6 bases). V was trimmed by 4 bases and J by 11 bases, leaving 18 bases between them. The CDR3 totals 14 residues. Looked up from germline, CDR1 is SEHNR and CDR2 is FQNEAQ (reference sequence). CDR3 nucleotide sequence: TGTGCCAGCAGCTCCAAATCGGACAGTACGGCCCAGCATTTT. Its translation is CASSSKSDSTAQHF. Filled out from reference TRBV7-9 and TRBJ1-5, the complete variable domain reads DTGVSQNPRHKITKRGQNVTFRCDPISEHNRLYWYRQTLGQGPEFLTYFQNEAQLEKSRLLSDRFSAERPKGSFSTLEIQRTEQGDSAMYLCASSSKSDSTAQHFGDGTRLSIL.

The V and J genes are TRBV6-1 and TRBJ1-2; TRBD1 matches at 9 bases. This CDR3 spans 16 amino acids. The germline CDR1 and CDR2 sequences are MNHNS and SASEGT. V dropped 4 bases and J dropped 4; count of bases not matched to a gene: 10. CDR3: CASSAIMGQGTYGYTF. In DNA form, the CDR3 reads TGTGCCAGCAGTGCAATCATGGGACAGGGCACCTATGGCTACACCTTC.

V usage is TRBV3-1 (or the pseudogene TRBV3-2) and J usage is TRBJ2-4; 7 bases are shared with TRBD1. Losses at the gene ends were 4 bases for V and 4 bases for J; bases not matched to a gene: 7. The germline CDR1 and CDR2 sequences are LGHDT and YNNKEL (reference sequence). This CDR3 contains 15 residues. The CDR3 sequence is CASSPVGTDKNIQYF. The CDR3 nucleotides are TGTGCCAGCAGCCCAGTAGGGACAGATAAAAACATTCAGTACTTC.

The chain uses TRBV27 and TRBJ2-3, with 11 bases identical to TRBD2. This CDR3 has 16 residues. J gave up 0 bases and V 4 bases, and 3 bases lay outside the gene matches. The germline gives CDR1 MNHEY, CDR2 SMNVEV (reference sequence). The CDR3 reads CASSSRTSGSTDTQYF. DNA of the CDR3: TGTGCCAGCAGTTCCCGGACTAGCGGGAGCACAGATACGCAGTATTTT.

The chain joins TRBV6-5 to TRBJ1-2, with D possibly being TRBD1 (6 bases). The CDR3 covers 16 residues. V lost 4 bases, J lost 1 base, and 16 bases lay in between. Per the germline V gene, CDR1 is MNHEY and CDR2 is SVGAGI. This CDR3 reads CASSFSKQGVNYGYTF. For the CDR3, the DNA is TGTGCCAGCAGTTTCTCTAAACAGGGCGTTAACTATGGCTACACCTTC.

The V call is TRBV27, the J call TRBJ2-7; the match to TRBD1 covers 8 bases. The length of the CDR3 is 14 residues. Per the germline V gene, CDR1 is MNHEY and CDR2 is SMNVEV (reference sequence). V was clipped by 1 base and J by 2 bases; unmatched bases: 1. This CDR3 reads CASSLLQGAYEQYF. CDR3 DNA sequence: TGTGCCAGCAGTTTATTACAGGGGGCCTACGAGCAGTACTTC.

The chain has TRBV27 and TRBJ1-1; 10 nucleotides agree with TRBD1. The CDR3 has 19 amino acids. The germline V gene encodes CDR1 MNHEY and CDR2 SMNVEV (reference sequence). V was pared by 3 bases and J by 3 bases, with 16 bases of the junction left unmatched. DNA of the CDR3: TGTGCCAGCAGTTTTCCCAGACAGGGGGCGCGCGGTGGGGACACTGAAGCTTTCTTT. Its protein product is CASSFPRQGARGGDTEAFF.

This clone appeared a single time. Written as DNA, the CDR3 is TGTGCCAGCAGTGCAAACTATGGCTACACCTTC. Translated: CASSANYGYTF. The rearrangement uses TRBV25-1 and TRBJ1-2; no reliable D call. Per germline, CDR1 MGHDK and CDR2 SYGVNS. The CDR3 runs 11 residues. Trimming stripped 4 bases from V and 2 bases from J, with 2 bases between.

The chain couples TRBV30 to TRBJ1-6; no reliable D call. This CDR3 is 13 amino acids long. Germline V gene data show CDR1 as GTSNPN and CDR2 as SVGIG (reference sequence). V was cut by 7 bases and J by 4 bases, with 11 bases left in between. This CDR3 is CASERVYNSPLHF. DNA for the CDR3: TGTGCCTCAGAGAGGGTTTATAATTCACCCCTCCACTTT.

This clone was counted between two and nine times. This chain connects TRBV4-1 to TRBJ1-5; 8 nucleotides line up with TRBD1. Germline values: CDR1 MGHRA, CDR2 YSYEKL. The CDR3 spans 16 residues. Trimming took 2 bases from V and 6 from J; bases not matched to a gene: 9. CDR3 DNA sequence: TGCGCCAGCAGCCAACCCCCGACAGGGGATTCTCAGCCCCAGCATTTT. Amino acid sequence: CASSQPPTGDSQPQHF.

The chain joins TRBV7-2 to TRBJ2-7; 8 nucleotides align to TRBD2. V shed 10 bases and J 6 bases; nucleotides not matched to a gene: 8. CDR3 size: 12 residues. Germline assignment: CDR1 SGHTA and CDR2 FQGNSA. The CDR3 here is CATQAGVGEQYF. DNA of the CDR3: TGTGCCACCCAAGCGGGAGTAGGCGAGCAGTACTTC.

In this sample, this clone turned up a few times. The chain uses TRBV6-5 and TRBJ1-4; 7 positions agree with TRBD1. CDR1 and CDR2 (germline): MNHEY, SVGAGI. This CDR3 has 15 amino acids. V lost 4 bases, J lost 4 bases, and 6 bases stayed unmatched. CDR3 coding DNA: TGTGCCAGCAGTTTCCGGACAGGCAGTAATGAAAAACTGTTTTTT. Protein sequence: CASSFRTGSNEKLFF.

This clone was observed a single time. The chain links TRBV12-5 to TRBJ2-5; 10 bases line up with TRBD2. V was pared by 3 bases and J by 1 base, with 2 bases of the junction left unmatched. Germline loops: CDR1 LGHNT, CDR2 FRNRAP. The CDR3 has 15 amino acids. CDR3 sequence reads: CASGLLAGPQETQYF. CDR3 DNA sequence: TGTGCTAGTGGTTTACTAGCGGGGCCCCAAGAGACCCAGTACTTC. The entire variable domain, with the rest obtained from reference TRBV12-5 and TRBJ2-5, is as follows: DARVTQTPRHKVTEMGQEVTMRCQPILGHNTVFWYRQTMMQGLELLAYFRNRAPLDDSGMPKDRFSAEMPDATLATLKIQPSEPRDSAVYFCASGLLAGPQETQYFGPGTRLLVL.

CDR3 nucleotides: TGTGCCAGCAGCTTAGCGGAGACCCAGTACTTC. Amino acids: CASSLAETQYF. J is TRBJ2-5 and V is TRBV11-2; D not resolved. CDR3 size: 11 residues. The germline V and J ends were trimmed by 1 base and 5 bases, with 2 bases remaining between them. CDR1 is SGHAT and CDR2 is FQNNGV in the germline V gene. Looking up the rest from reference TRBV11-2 and TRBJ2-5 gives the full variable domain: EAGVAQSPRYKIIEKRQSVAFWCNPISGHATLYWYQQILGQGPKLLIQFQNNGVVDDSQLPKDRFSAERLKGVDSTLKIQPAKLEDSAVYLCASSLAETQYFGPGTRLLVL.

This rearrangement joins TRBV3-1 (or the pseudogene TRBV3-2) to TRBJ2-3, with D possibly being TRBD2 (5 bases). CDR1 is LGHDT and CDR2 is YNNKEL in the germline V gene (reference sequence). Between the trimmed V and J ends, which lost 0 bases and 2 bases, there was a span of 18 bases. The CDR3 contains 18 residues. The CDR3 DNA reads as TGTGCCAGCAGCCAAGAAACCCGGAGGACGGCCGACACAGATACGCAGTATTTT. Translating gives CASSQETRRTADTDTQYF.

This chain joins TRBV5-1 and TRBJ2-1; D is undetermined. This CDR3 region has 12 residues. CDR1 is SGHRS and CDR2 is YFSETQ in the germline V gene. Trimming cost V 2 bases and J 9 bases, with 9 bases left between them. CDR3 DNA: TGCGCCAGCAGCTTCGGTGGGCCTGAGCAGTTCTTC. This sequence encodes CASSFGGPEQFF.

In DNA form, the CDR3 reads TGCAGCGTTGTTCCTAGGCGTGGAAACACCATATATTTT. This encodes CSVVPRRGNTIYF. The chain recombines TRBV29-1 with TRBJ1-3; the D is unclear. The CDR3 is 13 residues long. Germline V gives CDR1 SQVTM, CDR2 ANQGSEA. With 4 bases removed from V and 3 bases from J, the gap between germline ends came to 10 bases.

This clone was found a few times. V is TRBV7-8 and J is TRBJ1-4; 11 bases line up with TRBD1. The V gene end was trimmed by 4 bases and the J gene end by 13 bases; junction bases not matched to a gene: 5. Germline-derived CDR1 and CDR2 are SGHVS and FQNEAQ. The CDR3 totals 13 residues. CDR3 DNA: TGTGCCAGCAGCTCCGGAGGGACAGGGGGACTGTTTTTT. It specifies CASSSGGTGGLFF.

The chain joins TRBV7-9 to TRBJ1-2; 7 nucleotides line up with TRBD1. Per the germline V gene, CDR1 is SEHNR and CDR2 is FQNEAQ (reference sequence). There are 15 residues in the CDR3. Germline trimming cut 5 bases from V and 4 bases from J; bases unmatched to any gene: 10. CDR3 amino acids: CASSPRLTGIYGYTF. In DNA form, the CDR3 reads TGTGCCAGCAGCCCCCGCCTGACAGGGATCTATGGCTACACCTTC.

The chain's CDR3 is CASSPPLVVGGEQYF. The CDR3 coding sequence is TGTGCCAGCAGCCCCCCTCTTGTCGTGGGGGGCGAGCAGTACTTC. This chain uses TRBV13 with TRBJ2-7, with D possibly matching TRBD2 (6 bases). CDR3 length: 15 residues. Per the germline V gene, CDR1 is PRHDT and CDR2 is FYEKMQ (reference sequence). With 5 bases removed from V and 6 bases from J, the gap between germline ends came to 20 bases.

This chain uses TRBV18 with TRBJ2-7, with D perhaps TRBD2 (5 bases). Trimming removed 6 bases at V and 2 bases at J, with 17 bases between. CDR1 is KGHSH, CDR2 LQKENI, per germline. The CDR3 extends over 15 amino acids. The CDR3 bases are TGTGCCAGCTCCCCAGCTAGCTGGGGTACCTACGAGCAGTACTTC. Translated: CASSPASWGTYEQYF. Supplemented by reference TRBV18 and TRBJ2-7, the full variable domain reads NAGVMQNPRHLVRRRGQEARLRCSPMKGHSHVYWYRQLPEEGLKFMVYLQKENIIDESGMPKERFSAEFPKEGPSILRIQQVVRGDSAAYFCASSPASWGTYEQYFGPGTRLTVT.

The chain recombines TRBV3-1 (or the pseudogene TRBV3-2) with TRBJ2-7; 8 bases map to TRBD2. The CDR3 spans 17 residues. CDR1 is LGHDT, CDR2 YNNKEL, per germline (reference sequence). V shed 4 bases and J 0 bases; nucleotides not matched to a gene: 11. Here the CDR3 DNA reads TGTGCCAGCAGCCTGACGGGAGGCGGGAGGTACTCCTACGAGCAGTACTTC. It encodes CASSLTGGGRYSYEQYF.

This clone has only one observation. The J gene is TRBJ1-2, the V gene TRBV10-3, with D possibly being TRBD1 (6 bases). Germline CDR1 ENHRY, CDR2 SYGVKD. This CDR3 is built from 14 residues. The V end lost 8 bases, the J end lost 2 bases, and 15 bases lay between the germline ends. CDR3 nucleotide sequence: TGTGCCATCGGGAGATGGGACACAAACTATGGCTACACCTTC. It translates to CAIGRWDTNYGYTF.

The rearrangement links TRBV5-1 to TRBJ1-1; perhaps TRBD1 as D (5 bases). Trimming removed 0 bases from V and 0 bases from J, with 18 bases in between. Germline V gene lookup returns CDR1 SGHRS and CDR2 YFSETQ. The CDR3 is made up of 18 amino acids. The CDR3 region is CASSLGGGATLMNTEAFF. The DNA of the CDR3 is TGCGCCAGCAGCTTGGGGGGAGGGGCCACACTAATGAACACTGAAGCTTTCTTT.

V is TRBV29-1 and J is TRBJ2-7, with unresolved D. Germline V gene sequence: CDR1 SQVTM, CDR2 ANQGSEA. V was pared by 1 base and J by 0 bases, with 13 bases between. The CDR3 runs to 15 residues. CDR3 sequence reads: CSVEGDGHSSYEQYF. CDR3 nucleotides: TGCAGCGTTGAAGGTGATGGGCATAGCTCCTACGAGCAGTACTTC.

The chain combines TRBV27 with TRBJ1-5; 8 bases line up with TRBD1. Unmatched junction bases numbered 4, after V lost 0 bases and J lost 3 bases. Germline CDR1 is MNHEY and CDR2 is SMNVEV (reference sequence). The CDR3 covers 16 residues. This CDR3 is CASSLSGQVLNQPQHF. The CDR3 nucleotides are TGTGCCAGCAGTTTATCGGGACAGGTCCTCAATCAGCCCCAGCATTTT.

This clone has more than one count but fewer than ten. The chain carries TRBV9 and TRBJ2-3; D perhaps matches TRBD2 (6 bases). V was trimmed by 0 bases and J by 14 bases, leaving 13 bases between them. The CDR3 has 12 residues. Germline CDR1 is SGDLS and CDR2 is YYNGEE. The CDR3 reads CASSVGCRDWYF. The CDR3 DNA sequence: TGTGCCAGCAGCGTAGGTTGCCGGGACTGGTATTTT.

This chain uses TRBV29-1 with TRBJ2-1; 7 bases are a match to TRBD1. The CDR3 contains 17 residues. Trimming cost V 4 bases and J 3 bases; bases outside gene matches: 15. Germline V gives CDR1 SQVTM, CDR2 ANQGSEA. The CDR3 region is CSVGHQGVPGSYNEQFF. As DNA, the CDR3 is TGCAGCGTTGGCCATCAGGGGGTCCCAGGGAGCTACAATGAGCAGTTCTTC.

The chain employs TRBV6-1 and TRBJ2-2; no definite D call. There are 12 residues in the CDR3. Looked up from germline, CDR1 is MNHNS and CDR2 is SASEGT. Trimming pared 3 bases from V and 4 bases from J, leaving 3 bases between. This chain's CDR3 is CASSDSTGELFF. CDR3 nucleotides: TGTGCCAGCAGTGACAGCACCGGGGAGCTGTTTTTT.